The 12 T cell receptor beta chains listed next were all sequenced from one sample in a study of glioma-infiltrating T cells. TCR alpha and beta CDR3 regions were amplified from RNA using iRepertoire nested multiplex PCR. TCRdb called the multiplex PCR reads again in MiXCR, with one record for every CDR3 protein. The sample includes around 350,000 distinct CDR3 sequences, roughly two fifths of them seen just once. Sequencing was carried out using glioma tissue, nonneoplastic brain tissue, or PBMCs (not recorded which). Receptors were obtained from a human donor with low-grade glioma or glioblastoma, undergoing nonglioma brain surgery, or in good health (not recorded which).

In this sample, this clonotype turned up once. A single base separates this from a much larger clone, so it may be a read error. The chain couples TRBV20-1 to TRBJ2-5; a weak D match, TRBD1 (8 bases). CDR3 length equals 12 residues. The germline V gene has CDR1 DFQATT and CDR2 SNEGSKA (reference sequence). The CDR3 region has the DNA TGCAGCGGGAGGACAGGGAGCAATGAGCAGTACTTC. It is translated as CSGRTGSNEQYF.

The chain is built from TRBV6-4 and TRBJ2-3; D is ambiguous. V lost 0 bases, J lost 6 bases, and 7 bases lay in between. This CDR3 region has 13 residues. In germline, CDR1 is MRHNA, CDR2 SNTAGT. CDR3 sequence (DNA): TGTGCCAGCAGTGACTCGATTATGGATACGCAGTATTTT. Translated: CASSDSIMDTQYF.

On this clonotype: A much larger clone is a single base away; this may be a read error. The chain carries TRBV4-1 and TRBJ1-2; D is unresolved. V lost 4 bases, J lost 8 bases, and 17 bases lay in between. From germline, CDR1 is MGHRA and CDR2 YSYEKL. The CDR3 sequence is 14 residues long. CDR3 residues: CASSRDPGRDGYTF. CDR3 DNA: TGCGCCAGCAGCCGAGACCCGGGAAGAGACGGCTACACCTTC.

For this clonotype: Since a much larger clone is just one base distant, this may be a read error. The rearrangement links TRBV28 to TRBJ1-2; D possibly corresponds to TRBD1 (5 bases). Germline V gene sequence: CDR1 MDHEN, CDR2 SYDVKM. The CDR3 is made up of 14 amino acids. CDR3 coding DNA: TGTGCCAGCCACCGTCTGGGGGATAACTATGACTACACCTTC. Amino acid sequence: CASHRLGDNYDYTF.

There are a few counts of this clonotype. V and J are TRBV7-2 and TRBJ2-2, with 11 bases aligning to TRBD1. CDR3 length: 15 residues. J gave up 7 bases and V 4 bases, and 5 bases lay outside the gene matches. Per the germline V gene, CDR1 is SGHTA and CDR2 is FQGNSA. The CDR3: CASSYGQGAGGELFF. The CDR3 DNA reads TGTGCCAGCAGCTACGGACAGGGGGCGGGCGGGGAGCTGTTTTTT. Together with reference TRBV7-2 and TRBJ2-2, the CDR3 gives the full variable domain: GAGVSQSPSNKVTEKGKDVELRCDPISGHTALYWYRQSLGQGLEFLIYFQGNSAPDKSGLPSDRFSAERTGGSVSTLTIQRTQQEDSAVYLCASSYGQGAGGELFFGEGSRLTVL.

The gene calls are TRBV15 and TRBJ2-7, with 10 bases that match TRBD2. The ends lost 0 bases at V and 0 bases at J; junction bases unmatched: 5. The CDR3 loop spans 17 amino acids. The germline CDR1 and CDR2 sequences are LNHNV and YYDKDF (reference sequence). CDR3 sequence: CATSRDWASGSSYEQYF. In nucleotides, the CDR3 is TGTGCCACCAGCAGAGATTGGGCTAGCGGGAGCTCCTACGAGCAGTACTTC. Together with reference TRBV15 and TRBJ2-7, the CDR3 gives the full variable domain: DAMVIQNPRYQVTQFGKPVTLSCSQTLNHNVMYWYQQKSSQAPKLLFHYYDKDFNNEADTPDNFQSRRPNTSFCFLDIRSPGLGDTAMYLCATSRDWASGSSYEQYFGPGTRLTVT.

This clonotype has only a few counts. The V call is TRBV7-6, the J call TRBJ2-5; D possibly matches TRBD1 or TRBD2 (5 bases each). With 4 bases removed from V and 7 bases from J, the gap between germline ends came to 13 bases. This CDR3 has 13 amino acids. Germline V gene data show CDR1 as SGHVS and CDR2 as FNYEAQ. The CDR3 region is CASSSQRGVTQYF. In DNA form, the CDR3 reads TGTGCCAGCAGCTCTCAGAGAGGGGTGACCCAGTACTTC. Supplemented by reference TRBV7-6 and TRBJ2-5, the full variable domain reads GAGVSQSPRYKVTKRGQDVALRCDPISGHVSLYWYRQALGQGPEFLTYFNYEAQQDKSGLPNDRFSAERPEGSISTLTIQRTEQRDSAMYRCASSSQRGVTQYFGPGTRLLVL.

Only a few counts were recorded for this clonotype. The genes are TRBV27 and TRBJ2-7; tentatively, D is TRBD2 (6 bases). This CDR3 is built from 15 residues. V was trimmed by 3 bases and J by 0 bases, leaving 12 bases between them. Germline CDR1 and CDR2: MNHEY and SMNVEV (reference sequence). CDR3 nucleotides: TGTGCCAGCAGTTTCCTCTCGGGGGACTCCTACGAGCAGTACTTC. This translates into CASSFLSGDSYEQYF.

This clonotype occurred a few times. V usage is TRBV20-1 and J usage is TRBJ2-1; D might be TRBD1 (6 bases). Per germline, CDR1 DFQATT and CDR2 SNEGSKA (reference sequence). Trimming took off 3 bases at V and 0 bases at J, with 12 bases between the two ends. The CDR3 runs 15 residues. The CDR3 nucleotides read TGCAGTGCTAGGACCCGGACAGTCTCCTACAATGAGCAGTTCTTC. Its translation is CSARTRTVSYNEQFF.

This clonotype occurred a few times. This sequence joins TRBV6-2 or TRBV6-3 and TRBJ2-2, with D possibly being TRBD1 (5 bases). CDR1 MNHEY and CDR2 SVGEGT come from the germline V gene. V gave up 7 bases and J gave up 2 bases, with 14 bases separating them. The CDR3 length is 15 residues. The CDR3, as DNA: TGTGCCAGCACCCACAGGACCGTAAACACCGGGGAGCTGTTTTTT. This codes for CASTHRTVNTGELFF.

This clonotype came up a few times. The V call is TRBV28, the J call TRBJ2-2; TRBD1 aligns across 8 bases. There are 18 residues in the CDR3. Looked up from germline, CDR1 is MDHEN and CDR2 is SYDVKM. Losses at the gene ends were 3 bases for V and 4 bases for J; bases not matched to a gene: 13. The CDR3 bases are TGTGCCAGCAGTTTGGGGACAGGCCTAATGAGGGTCACCGGGGAGCTGTTTTTT. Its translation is CASSLGTGLMRVTGELFF.

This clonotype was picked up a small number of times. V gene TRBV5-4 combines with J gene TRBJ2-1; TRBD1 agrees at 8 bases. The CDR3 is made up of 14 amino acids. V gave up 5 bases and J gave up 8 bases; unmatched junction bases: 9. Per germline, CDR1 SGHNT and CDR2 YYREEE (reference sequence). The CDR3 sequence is CASSRQGTSDEQFF. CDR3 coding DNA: TGTGCCAGCAGTCGACAGGGGACGAGCGATGAGCAGTTCTTC.